This TCR beta chain originates from a study of T cell repertoires in cytomegalovirus infection. Looking at the study overall: It can be stated that public TCR beta signatures indicated CMV infection as well as a matching HLA type.

Germline V gives CDR1 MNHEY, CDR2 SMNVEV (reference sequence). The CDR3 spans 13 residues. The V end was cut by 3 bases, the J end by 3 bases, with 9 bases between. This clonotype turned up a few times. Antigen: not known. TCRdb analysed the reads with MiXCR anew, one entry per CDR3 protein. This table holds about 25,000 distinct CDR3 sequences, 22% found once. The rearrangement links TRBV27 to TRBJ2-7; D remains ambiguous. The sequencing used CD8+ T cells from cultured PBMCs, collected from culture after CMV antigen stimulation. The receptor comes from a human donor in good health (CMV status not recorded). Some clones in this sample may be carry-over from other donors' samples. The CDR3 DNA reads as TGTGCCAGCAGTTTCGGCCATATCTACGAGCAGTACTTC. It codes for CASSFGHIYEQYF.